The present TCR beta chain was sequenced within a study of T cells in Graves' hyperthyroidism and ophthalmopathy. RNA transcripts served as the template for amplifying TCR beta CDR3 regions. The HTBI primer set served for first-round RT-PCR of the TCR CDR3. TCRdb re-derived calls from the multiplex PCR reads in MiXCR, one entry per CDR3 protein. The sample lists about 300,000 distinct CDR3 sequences; around a fifth were seen once. Enrolled ophthalmopathy patients presented with a Clinical Activity Score of at least 3, a NOSPECS grade of at least 4, and disease duration under 3 months. Orbital computed tomography, thyroid ultrasound, serum thyroxine and TRAb, and clinical symptoms together informed the diagnoses. From germline, CDR1 is LGHDT and CDR2 YNNKEL (reference sequence). The CDR3 runs to 17 residues. V lost 5 bases and J lost 0, with 17 bases in between. Broader study findings: A 13 V-J model separated ophthalmopathy from stable hyperthyroidism. Most thyroid clonotypes expanded above 0.001 appeared in blood too.

The sample holds a few counts of this clonotype. Antigen unknown. The origin of this receptor is a man in his fifties or sixties with Graves' ophthalmopathy. The sample was blood. The J gene is TRBJ2-4, the V gene TRBV3-1, with D possibly being TRBD2 (6 bases). The CDR3 loop is CASSLKKDGGAKNIQYF. Written as DNA, the CDR3 is TGTGCCAGCAGCTTAAAGAAGGACGGGGGAGCCAAAAACATTCAGTACTTC.